This T cell receptor beta chain was sequenced during a study of blood T cells in healthy people across ages. Study findings and constraints: From one million sequenced T cells, diversity estimates were lower bounds.

A J-beta primer mix and a sample-barcoded 5' primer were used in a second PCR of roughly 7 to 12 cycles. TCRdb reanalysed the 5' RACE reads using MiXCR and keeps one entry per CDR3 protein. The sample contains 650,000 to 800,000 distinct CDR3 sequences, about 42% of which appear only once. In its sample, this clonotype was seen a few times. Its cognate antigen is unknown. The CDR3 has 15 amino acids. Germline V gene lookup returns CDR1 SGHRS and CDR2 YFSETQ. Trimming stripped 1 base from V and 0 bases from J, with 9 bases between. The sequenced sample consisted of blood. This receptor was obtained from a man in his sixties in good health. This chain links TRBV5-1 with TRBJ2-3, with D tentatively TRBD1 (6 bases). CDR3 loop: CASSLTGQSTDTQYF. The CDR3 bases are TGCGCCAGCAGCTTGACAGGGCAGAGCACAGATACGCAGTATTTT.